This paragraph covers one TCR beta chain sequence. The trim removed 0 bases at V and 6 bases at J, leaving 9 bases unmatched. The germline V gene has CDR1 SGHDT and CDR2 YYEEEE. The CDR3 sequence is 17 residues long. The table came from immunoSEQ multiplex PCR; TCRdb's copy has only in-frame clones and leaves some out. Of almost 90,000 clones in the sample, more than 75% were seen once. These data belong to a study of control samples from healthy donors and cancer patients. The specimen was blood. The sequence was obtained from a middle-aged woman in good health. V and J are TRBV5-6 and TRBJ1-3; 10 nucleotides line up with TRBD1. The CDR3: CASSLDFGTGELNTIYF. In nucleotides, the CDR3 is TGTGCCAGCAGCTTGGATTTCGGGACAGGGGAGTTAAACACCATATATTTT.